Listed here are 32 T cell receptor beta chains from one sample, sequenced in a study of CD8+ T cells in alopecia areata (dated by TCRdb to between 2017 and 2018). The library was made by the immunoSEQ multiplex PCR assay. To provide template for TCR sequencing, every sample had RNA extracted and reverse transcribed into cDNA. TCRdb stores this immuneACCESS table with in-frame sequences only. Part of the clones is absent; in the studies checked, under half of the shortfall reflects unresolved V genes, and no reason is known for the rest. The sample records over 85,000 clones, less than 50% of which are singletons. The ten largest make up approximately 1.4% of the sample. The sequenced sample was CD4+ T cells sorted from blood. Receptors were obtained from a human donor with alopecia areata.

This chain connects TRBV11-3 to TRBJ2-3, with D unclear. The CDR3 spans 12 residues. Germline loops: CDR1 SGHNT, CDR2 YENEEA. V was pared by 2 bases and J by 2 bases, with 2 bases between. DNA of the CDR3: TGTGCCAGCAGCTTACACACAGATACGCAGTATTTT. Encoded protein: CASSLHTDTQYF.

This clone was recorded a few times. This chain uses TRBV28 with TRBJ2-3; TRBD1 aligns across 8 bases. V trimming: 8 bases; J trimming: 2 bases; junction bases outside the gene matches: 3. Germline V gene sequence: CDR1 MDHEN, CDR2 SYDVKM. The CDR3 length is 13 residues. CDR3 amino acids: CASRTGLTDTQYF. The CDR3 coding sequence is TGTGCCAGCCGGACAGGGCTCACAGATACGCAGTATTTT.

The chain links TRBV7-8 to TRBJ1-2, with a possible D match to TRBD1 (6 bases). This CDR3 spans 16 amino acids. Trimming took off 0 bases at V and 4 bases at J, with 15 bases between the two ends. In germline, CDR1 is SGHVS, CDR2 FQNEAQ. In DNA, the CDR3 is TGTGCCAGCAGCTTAGCGGTGGGCAGGGGCAGCTATGGCTACACCTTC. Translating it yields CASSLAVGRGSYGYTF.

This clone was seen a few times. The chain is built from TRBV7-2 and TRBJ2-5, with D possibly TRBD1 on 6 matching bases. The CDR3 extends over 17 amino acids. V gave up 5 bases and J gave up 2 bases, with 21 bases separating them. CDR1 and CDR2 from the germline V gene are SGHTA and FQGNSA. This CDR3 is CASSPRGGTGWQETQYF. The CDR3 nucleotides are TGTGCCAGCAGCCCCCGAGGGGGAACAGGATGGCAAGAGACCCAGTACTTC.

J is TRBJ1-5 and V is TRBV5-1; D possibly corresponds to TRBD1 (6 bases). Germline values: CDR1 SGHRS, CDR2 YFSETQ. V lost 1 base and J lost 4, with 9 bases in between. This CDR3 is built from 14 residues. The CDR3 nucleotides read TGCGCCAGCAGCTTGACGACAGGTAATCAGCCCCAGCATTTT. Translation gives CASSLTTGNQPQHF. Supplemented by reference TRBV5-1 and TRBJ1-5, the full variable domain reads KAGVTQTPRYLIKTRGQQVTLSCSPISGHRSVSWYQQTPGQGLQFLFEYFSETQRNKGNFPGRFSGRQFSNSRSEMNVSTLELGDSALYLCASSLTTGNQPQHFGDGTRLSIL.

The V gene is TRBV29-1, the J gene TRBJ2-5; D is uncertain. This CDR3 is 11 amino acids long. CDR1 SQVTM and CDR2 ANQGSEA come from the germline V gene. V was trimmed by 8 bases and J by 5 bases, leaving 12 bases between them. The CDR3 DNA sequence: TGCAGCCAGAAGAGTTGGGAGACCCAGTACTTC. Protein sequence: CSQKSWETQYF.

This chain joins TRBV18 and TRBJ2-7; the D is unclear. Trimming took off 2 bases at V and 3 bases at J, with 8 bases between the two ends. Germline V lookup: CDR1 KGHSH, CDR2 LQKENI. This CDR3 comprises 13 residues. CDR3 nucleotide sequence: TGTGCCAGCTCACCAGGGGATTTCTACGAGCAGTACTTC. Its translation: CASSPGDFYEQYF.

As to this clone: Other DNA variants within this sample encode the same CDR3. The chain employs TRBV7-9 and TRBJ2-7; D is ambiguous. CDR3 length: 11 residues. Trimming left V 6 bases short and J 1 base short, with 4 bases between. Germline assignment: CDR1 SEHNR and CDR2 FQNEAQ (reference sequence). CDR3 DNA sequence: TGTGCCAGCAGTCCTTCCTACGAGCAGTACTTC. Residues: CASSPSYEQYF.

V gene TRBV5-1 combines with J gene TRBJ2-2; TRBD2 aligns across 8 bases. Germline loops: CDR1 SGHRS, CDR2 YFSETQ. This CDR3 is 15 amino acids long. After removal of 5 bases from V and 4 bases from J, the junction contained 7 bases not matched to a gene. For the CDR3, the DNA is TGCGCCAGCAGGACAGGCCTAGCGGGCACCGGGGAGCTGTTTTTT. Amino acid sequence: CASRTGLAGTGELFF.

This clone occurred a few times. This chain links TRBV30 with TRBJ2-7; perhaps TRBD1 as D (6 bases). This CDR3 is built from 14 residues. With 0 bases removed from V and 1 base from J, the gap between germline ends came to 10 bases. The V gene's germline CDR1 is GTSNPN and CDR2 SVGIG (reference sequence). The CDR3, as DNA: TGTGCCTGGAGTGTATACAGGGTTTCCTACGAGCAGTACTTC. It yields the protein CAWSVYRVSYEQYF.

This clone showed up just a few times. At the DNA level, this CDR3 is encoded by other sequences in the same sample as well. The chain has TRBV29-1 and TRBJ2-3; 9 positions match TRBD2. This CDR3 comprises 14 residues. In germline, CDR1 is SQVTM, CDR2 ANQGSEA. V shed 4 bases, J shed 1 base, and the junction held 3 bases outside the gene matches. This CDR3 is CSVALAGGTDTQYF. The CDR3 DNA reads TGCAGCGTTGCACTAGCGGGCGGCACAGATACGCAGTATTTT.

The rearrangement joins TRBV2 to TRBJ1-5, with 7 positions matching TRBD1. Trimming took 6 bases from V and 3 from J; bases not matched to a gene: 5. The CDR3 extends over 14 amino acids. Looked up from germline, CDR1 is SNHLY and CDR2 is FYNNEI. CDR3 residues: CASRGDSFNQPQHF. The CDR3 region has the DNA TGTGCCAGCAGGGGGGACAGCTTCAATCAGCCCCAGCATTTT.

The chain is built from TRBV4-1 and TRBJ2-5, with D possibly TRBD1 on 5 matching bases. CDR1 and CDR2 from the germline V gene are MGHRA and YSYEKL. The CDR3 runs 15 residues. The ends were cut back, 2 bases at V and 5 bases at J, with 15 bases in the middle. The CDR3 protein is CASSQIVVAGETQYF. The CDR3, as DNA: TGCGCCAGCAGCCAAATTGTGGTGGCAGGGGAGACCCAGTACTTC.

This clone was seen only once. The genes are TRBV7-2 and TRBJ2-5; 14 bases fit TRBD2. The CDR3 has 13 amino acids. Germline trimming cut 11 bases from V and 5 bases from J; bases unmatched to any gene: 4. Germline values: CDR1 SGHTA, CDR2 FQGNSA. The CDR3 DNA reads TGTGCCGGTCGGACTAGCGGGAGGGAGACCCAGTACTTC. Its translation is CAGRTSGRETQYF.

The rearrangement uses TRBV19 and TRBJ2-7; D might be TRBD1 (6 bases). The CDR3 has 15 residues. Germline V gene sequence: CDR1 LNHDA, CDR2 SQIVND (reference sequence). The V and J ends lost 6 bases and 1 base respectively, with 16 bases between them. In DNA, the CDR3 is TGTGCCAGTAGGATGGGACACTCAAATTCCTACGAGCAGTACTTC. This translates into CASRMGHSNSYEQYF.

This chain links TRBV29-1 with TRBJ2-7; 7 bases fit TRBD2. The CDR3 extends over 14 amino acids. From germline, CDR1 is SQVTM and CDR2 ANQGSEA. V gave up 5 bases and J gave up 0 bases; unmatched junction bases: 7. CDR3: CSVILAESSYEQYF. The DNA of the CDR3 is TGCAGCGTTATTCTAGCGGAATCCTCCTACGAGCAGTACTTC.

CDR3 in amino acids: CSISMGANTEAFF. CDR3 coding DNA: TGCAGCATCTCAATGGGGGCGAACACTGAAGCTTTCTTT. The chain recombines TRBV29-1 with TRBJ1-1; the D gene is possibly TRBD1 (6 bases). The CDR3 contains 13 residues. Trimming took off 8 bases at V and 1 base at J, with 14 bases between the two ends. Germline CDR1 and CDR2: SQVTM and ANQGSEA.

The V call is TRBV28, the J call TRBJ2-2; 9 nucleotides match TRBD1. Germline values: CDR1 MDHEN, CDR2 SYDVKM. The CDR3 is 15 amino acids. With 6 bases clipped from V and 3 bases from J, the junction kept 5 bases outside the gene matches. The CDR3: CASRGQGRYTGELFF. The CDR3 DNA reads TGTGCCAGCAGGGGACAGGGTCGCTACACCGGGGAGCTGTTTTTT.

This rearrangement joins TRBV4-3 to TRBJ2-3, with 14 bases lining up with TRBD2. V trimming: 3 bases; J trimming: 3 bases; junction bases outside the gene matches: 2. This CDR3 is built from 16 residues. Per the germline V gene, CDR1 is LGHNA and CDR2 is YSLEER. In nucleotides, the CDR3 is TGCGCCAGCAGCCAGACTAGCGGGAGGGAGACAGATACGCAGTATTTT. It codes for CASSQTSGRETDTQYF.

This clone was seen a handful of times. The V gene is TRBV29-1, the J gene TRBJ2-5, with TRBD1 matching 10 bases. J lost 3 bases, V lost 7 bases, and 5 bases had no gene match. The CDR3 covers 13 residues. CDR1 SQVTM and CDR2 ANQGSEA come from the germline V gene. CDR3 loop: CSAMTGGEETQYF. CDR3 DNA sequence: TGCAGCGCCATGACAGGGGGCGAAGAGACCCAGTACTTC.

The rearrangement uses TRBV10-3 and TRBJ2-1; 12 positions agree with TRBD2. This CDR3 contains 15 residues. Trimming cost V 3 bases and J 7 bases; bases outside gene matches: 4. The germline CDR1 and CDR2 sequences are ENHRY and SYGVKD. The CDR3 spells CAISDLAGGLNEQFF. The CDR3 nucleotides read TGTGCCATCAGTGATCTAGCGGGGGGGCTTAATGAGCAGTTCTTC.

The chain couples TRBV4-1 to TRBJ1-5, with D perhaps matching TRBD1 (5 bases). The CDR3 is 18 amino acids. From germline, CDR1 is MGHRA and CDR2 YSYEKL. Trimming took 1 base from V and 5 from J, leaving 21 bases between them. This CDR3 reads CASSQAEVRVRTYQPQHF. The CDR3 DNA reads as TGCGCCAGCAGCCAAGCCGAAGTTAGGGTCAGGACATATCAGCCCCAGCATTTT.

This chain joins TRBV6-5 and TRBJ2-3; TRBD2 aligns across 9 bases. The CDR3 loop spans 15 amino acids. Germline trimming cut 3 bases from V and 7 bases from J; bases unmatched to any gene: 8. Germline V CDR1 and CDR2: MNHEY, SVGAGI. CDR3 residues: CASSYGGRVPNTQYF. The CDR3 DNA reads as TGTGCCAGCAGTTATGGCGGGAGGGTTCCCAATACGCAGTATTTT.

This chain joins TRBV2 and TRBJ1-5; no definite D call. Per the germline V gene, CDR1 is SNHLY and CDR2 is FYNNEI. The CDR3 spans 13 residues. V was shortened by 7 bases and J by 8 bases, with 15 bases between the two germline ends. CDR3 in DNA: TGTGCCAGCAATCGGGAGGGTCTAGAGCCCCAGCATTTT. It specifies CASNREGLEPQHF.

This clone was seen a handful of times. The chain joins TRBV5-1 to TRBJ2-1, with TRBD2 identical over 13 bases. In germline, CDR1 is SGHRS, CDR2 YFSETQ. V lost 4 bases, J lost 9 bases, and 7 bases stayed unmatched. The CDR3 loop spans 15 amino acids. In nucleotides, the CDR3 is TGCGCCAGCAGCCCCCTCACTAGCGGGAGGGCTGAGCAGTTCTTC. It specifies CASSPLTSGRAEQFF.

The V gene is TRBV28, the J gene TRBJ2-1, with D tentatively TRBD2 (5 bases). The CDR3 spans 14 residues. Germline CDR1 is MDHEN and CDR2 is SYDVKM. V dropped 5 bases and J dropped 9 bases, with 17 bases sitting between them. The DNA of the CDR3 is TGTGCCAGCAGTACCAGCGGTGGTCGTACTGAGCAGTTCTTC. As protein: CASSTSGGRTEQFF.

This clone was detected only once. The chain combines TRBV27 with TRBJ1-1; 11 nucleotides line up with TRBD1. Germline lookup yields CDR1 MNHEY and CDR2 SMNVEV (reference sequence). This CDR3 has 19 amino acids. Germline trimming cut 7 bases from V and 6 bases from J; bases unmatched to any gene: 22. CDR3 nucleotides: TGTGCCAGCAATGAGGACAGGGGGCATTATTTGGGGGTCCCACCTGAAGCTTTCTTT. It is translated as CASNEDRGHYLGVPPEAFF.

This clone was found a few times. The gene calls are TRBV19 and TRBJ2-5; 9 bases map to TRBD2. The germline V gene has CDR1 LNHDA and CDR2 SQIVND (reference sequence). This CDR3 is built from 18 residues. The V gene end was trimmed by 3 bases and the J gene end by 9 bases; junction bases not matched to a gene: 20. CDR3 nucleotide sequence: TGTGCCAGTAGTATGATCGGCAGGGCTCTGGCGGGAGGGCCACCCCAGTACTTC. This encodes CASSMIGRALAGGPPQYF.

Only a few counts were recorded for this clone. The chain recombines TRBV7-9 with TRBJ2-7; D gene ambiguous. CDR1 is SEHNR and CDR2 is FQNEAQ in the germline V gene (reference sequence). V was shortened by 4 bases and J by 5 bases, with 9 bases between the two germline ends. This CDR3 is built from 12 residues. DNA for the CDR3: TGTGCCAGCAGCTCCGTGGGCGACGAGCAGTACTTC. Protein product: CASSSVGDEQYF.

J is TRBJ1-5 and V is TRBV28; possible D gene TRBD1, 6 bases. Trimming cost V 2 bases and J 6 bases, with 23 bases left between them. CDR3 size: 18 residues. Germline lookup yields CDR1 MDHEN and CDR2 SYDVKM. The CDR3 DNA reads as TGTGCCAGCAGTTTACGACCCGGAACACAGGGATGGGGTCAGCCCCAGCATTTT. As protein: CASSLRPGTQGWGQPQHF.

This clone has more than one count but fewer than ten. The rearrangement uses TRBV29-1 and TRBJ2-7; maybe TRBD2 (5 bases). The length of the CDR3 is 13 residues. With 3 bases removed from V and 6 bases from J, the gap between germline ends came to 15 bases. Looked up from germline, CDR1 is SQVTM and CDR2 is ANQGSEA. The CDR3 coding sequence is TGCAGCGTTGACAGTAGGACTGGCGGCGAGCAGTACTTC. It encodes CSVDSRTGGEQYF.

This clone was seen a few times. This sequence joins TRBV30 and TRBJ2-7; 11 nucleotides line up with TRBD2. Germline V gene data show CDR1 as GTSNPN and CDR2 as SVGIG (reference sequence). V lost 3 bases, J lost 2 bases, and 3 bases stayed unmatched. CDR3 length equals 14 residues. The CDR3 bases are TGTGCCTGGAGATTAGCGGGAGGGCCCTACGAGCAGTACTTC. Its translation is CAWRLAGGPYEQYF.